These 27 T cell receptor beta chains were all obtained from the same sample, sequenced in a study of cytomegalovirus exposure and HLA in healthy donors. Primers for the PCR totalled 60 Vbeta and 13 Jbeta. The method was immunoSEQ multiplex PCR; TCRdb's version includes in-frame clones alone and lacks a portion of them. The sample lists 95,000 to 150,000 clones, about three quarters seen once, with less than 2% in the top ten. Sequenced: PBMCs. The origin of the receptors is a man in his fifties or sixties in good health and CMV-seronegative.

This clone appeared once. Here the CDR3 DNA reads TGTGCCAGCAGTTATCGACAGGGACCAGTAAATACGCAGTATTTT. Its protein is CASSYRQGPVNTQYF. The chain joins TRBV27 to TRBJ2-3, with 7 bases fitting TRBD1. The trim removed 4 bases at V and 7 bases at J, leaving 11 bases unmatched. The CDR3 length is 15 residues. The germline gives CDR1 MNHEY, CDR2 SMNVEV (reference sequence).

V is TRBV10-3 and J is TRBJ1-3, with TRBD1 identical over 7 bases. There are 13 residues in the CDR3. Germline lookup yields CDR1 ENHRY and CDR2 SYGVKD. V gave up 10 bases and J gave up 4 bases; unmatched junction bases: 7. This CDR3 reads CATATGAGNTIYF. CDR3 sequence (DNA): TGTGCCACCGCCACAGGGGCCGGAAACACCATATATTTT.

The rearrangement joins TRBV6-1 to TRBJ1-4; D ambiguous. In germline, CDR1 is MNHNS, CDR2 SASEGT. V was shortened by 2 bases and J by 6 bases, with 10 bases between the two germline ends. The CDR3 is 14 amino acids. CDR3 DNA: TGTGCCAGCAGTGAAAACAGCTTTGATGAAAAACTGTTTTTT. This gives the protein CASSENSFDEKLFF.

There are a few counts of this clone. The CDR3 DNA sequence: TGTGCCAGCAGCTCCCTCAGGGGCAACGAGCAGTACTTC. Translated: CASSSLRGNEQYF. The rearrangement joins TRBV11-2 to TRBJ2-5, with a tentative D call TRBD1 (6 bases). The J call may be incorrect, as the DNA end agrees better with TRBJ2-7. The germline V gene has CDR1 SGHAT and CDR2 FQNNGV. The CDR3 covers 13 residues.

The CDR3: CASSLAAGVGQPQHF. In DNA, the CDR3 is TGTGCCAGCAGCTTAGCAGCCGGGGTTGGTCAGCCCCAGCATTTT. V gene TRBV7-9 combines with J gene TRBJ1-5, with unresolved D. Germline V gene lookup returns CDR1 SEHNR and CDR2 FQNEAQ (reference sequence). V shed 0 bases and J shed 6 bases, with 12 bases lying between them. This CDR3 comprises 15 residues.

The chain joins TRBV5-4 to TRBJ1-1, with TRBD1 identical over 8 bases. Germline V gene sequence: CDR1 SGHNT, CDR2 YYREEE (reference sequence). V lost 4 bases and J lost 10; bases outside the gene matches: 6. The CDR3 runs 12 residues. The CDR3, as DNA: TGTGCCAGCAGCGGCTCCGGGACAGGAGCTTTCTTT. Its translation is CASSGSGTGAFF.

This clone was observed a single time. The CDR3 here is CASSDRGQGVGGYTF. The CDR3, as DNA: TGTGCCAGCAGTGATAGAGGGCAGGGGGTGGGTGGCTACACCTTC. This chain uses TRBV6-1 with TRBJ1-2; 7 positions match TRBD1. Trimming cost V 3 bases and J 7 bases; bases outside gene matches: 11. CDR1 and CDR2 from the germline V gene are MNHNS and SASEGT. The CDR3 totals 15 residues.

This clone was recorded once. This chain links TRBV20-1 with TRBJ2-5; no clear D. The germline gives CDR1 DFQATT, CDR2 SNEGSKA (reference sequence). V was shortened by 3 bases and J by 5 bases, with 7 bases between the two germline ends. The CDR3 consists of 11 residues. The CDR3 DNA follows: TGCAGTGCTAGGCCGCGGGAGACCCAGTACTTC. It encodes CSARPRETQYF.

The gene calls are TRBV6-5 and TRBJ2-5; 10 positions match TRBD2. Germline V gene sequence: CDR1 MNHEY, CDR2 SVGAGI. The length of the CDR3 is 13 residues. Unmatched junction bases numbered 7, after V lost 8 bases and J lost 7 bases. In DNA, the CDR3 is TGTGCCAGCCAAGCGGGGGGGTCGGGGACCCAGTACTTC. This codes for CASQAGGSGTQYF.

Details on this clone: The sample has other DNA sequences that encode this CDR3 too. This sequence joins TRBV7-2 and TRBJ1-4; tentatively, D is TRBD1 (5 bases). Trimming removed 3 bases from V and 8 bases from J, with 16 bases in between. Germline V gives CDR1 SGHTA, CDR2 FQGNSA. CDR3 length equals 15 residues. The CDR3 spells CASSFSTAGPEKLFF. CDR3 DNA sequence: TGTGCCAGCAGCTTCTCGACAGCTGGGCCCGAAAAACTGTTTTTT.

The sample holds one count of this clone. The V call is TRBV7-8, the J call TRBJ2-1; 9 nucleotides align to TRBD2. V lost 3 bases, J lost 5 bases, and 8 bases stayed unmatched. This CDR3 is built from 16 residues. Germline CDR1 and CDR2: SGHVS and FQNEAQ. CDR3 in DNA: TGTGCCAGCAGCTTTATTGCGGGACTAGCTAACAATGAGCAGTTCTTC. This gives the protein CASSFIAGLANNEQFF.

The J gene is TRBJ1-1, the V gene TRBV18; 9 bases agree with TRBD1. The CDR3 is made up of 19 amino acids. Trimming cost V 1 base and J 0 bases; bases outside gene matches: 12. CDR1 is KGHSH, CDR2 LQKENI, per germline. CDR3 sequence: CASSPRYFGTGRMNTEAFF. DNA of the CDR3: TGTGCCAGCTCACCACGGTACTTCGGGACAGGGAGGATGAACACTGAAGCTTTCTTT.

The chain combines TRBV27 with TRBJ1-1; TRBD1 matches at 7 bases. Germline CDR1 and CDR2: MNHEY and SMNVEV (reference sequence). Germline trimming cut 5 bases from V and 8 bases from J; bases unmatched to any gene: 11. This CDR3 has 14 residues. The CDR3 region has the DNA TGTGCCAGCAGTCGCGACAGGGCAAACATAGAAGCTTTCTTT. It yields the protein CASSRDRANIEAFF.

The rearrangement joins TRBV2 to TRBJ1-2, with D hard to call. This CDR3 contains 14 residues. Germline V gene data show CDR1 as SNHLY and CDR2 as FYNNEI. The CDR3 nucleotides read TGTGCGGCCGGGGAGTCCTACTCTAACTATGGCTACACCTTC. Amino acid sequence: CAAGESYSNYGYTF.

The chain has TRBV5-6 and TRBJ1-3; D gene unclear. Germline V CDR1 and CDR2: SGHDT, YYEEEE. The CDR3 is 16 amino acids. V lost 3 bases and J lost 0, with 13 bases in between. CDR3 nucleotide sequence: TGTGCCAGCAGCTCCCTGGTGGCCGACTCTGGAAACACCATATATTTT. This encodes CASSSLVADSGNTIYF. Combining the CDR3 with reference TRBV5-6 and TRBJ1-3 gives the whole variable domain DAGVTQSPTHLIKTRGQQVTLRCSPKSGHDTVSWYQQALGQGPQFIFQYYEEEERQRGNFPDRFSGHQFPNYSSELNVNALLLGDSALYLCASSSLVADSGNTIYFGEGSWLTVV.

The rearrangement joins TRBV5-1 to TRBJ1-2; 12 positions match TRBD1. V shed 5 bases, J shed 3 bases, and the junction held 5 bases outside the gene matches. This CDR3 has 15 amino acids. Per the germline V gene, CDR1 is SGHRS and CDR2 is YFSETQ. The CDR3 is CASRSGTGGDYGYTF. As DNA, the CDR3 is TGCGCCAGCAGGTCCGGGACAGGGGGCGACTATGGCTACACCTTC.

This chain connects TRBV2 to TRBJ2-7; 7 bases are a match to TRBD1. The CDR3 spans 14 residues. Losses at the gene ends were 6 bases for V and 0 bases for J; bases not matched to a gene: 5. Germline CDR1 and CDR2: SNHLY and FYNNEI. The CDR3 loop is CASRMDRNSYEQYF. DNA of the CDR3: TGTGCCAGCAGGATGGACAGGAACTCCTACGAGCAGTACTTC. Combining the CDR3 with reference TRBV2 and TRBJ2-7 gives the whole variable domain EPEVTQTPSHQVTQMGQEVILRCVPISNHLYFYWYRQILGQKVEFLVSFYNNEISEKSEIFDDQFSVERPDGSNFTLKIRSTKLEDSAMYFCASRMDRNSYEQYFGPGTRLTVT.

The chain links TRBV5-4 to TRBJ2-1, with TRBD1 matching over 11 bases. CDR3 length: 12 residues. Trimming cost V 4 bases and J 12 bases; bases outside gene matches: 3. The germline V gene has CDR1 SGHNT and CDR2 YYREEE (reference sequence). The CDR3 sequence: CASSPDRGRQFF. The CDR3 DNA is TGTGCCAGCAGCCCGGACAGGGGGCGGCAGTTCTTC.

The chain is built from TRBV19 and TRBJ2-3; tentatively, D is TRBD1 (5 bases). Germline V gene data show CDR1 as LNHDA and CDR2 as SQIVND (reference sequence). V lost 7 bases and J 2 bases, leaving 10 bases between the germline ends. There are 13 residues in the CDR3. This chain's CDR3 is CASIGAATDTQYF. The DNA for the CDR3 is TGTGCCAGTATAGGGGCGGCCACAGATACGCAGTATTTT.

The DNA of the CDR3 is TGCGCCAGCAGCCCCTTCGCGCGAGCGGGGGGGTCAGATACGCAGTATTTT. It encodes CASSPFARAGGSDTQYF. This rearrangement joins TRBV4-1 to TRBJ2-3; the match to TRBD2 covers 10 bases. The CDR3 runs to 17 residues. Germline V gene data show CDR1 as MGHRA and CDR2 as YSYEKL. V lost 4 bases to trimming and J lost 4 bases; unmatched junction nucleotides: 11.

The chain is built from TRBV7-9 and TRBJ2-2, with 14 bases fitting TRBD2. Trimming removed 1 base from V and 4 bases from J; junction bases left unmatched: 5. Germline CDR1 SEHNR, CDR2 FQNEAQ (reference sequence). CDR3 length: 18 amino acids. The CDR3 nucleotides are TGTGCCAGCAGCTTAGGGACTAGCGGGGGGCCTGCCACCGGGGAGCTGTTTTTT. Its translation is CASSLGTSGGPATGELFF.

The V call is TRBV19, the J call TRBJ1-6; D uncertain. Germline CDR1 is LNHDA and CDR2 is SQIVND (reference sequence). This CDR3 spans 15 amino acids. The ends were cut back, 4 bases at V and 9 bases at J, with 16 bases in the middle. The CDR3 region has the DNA TGTGCCAGTAGTACCCCCGGTCGTGGGCTTTCACCCCTCCACTTT. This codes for CASSTPGRGLSPLHF. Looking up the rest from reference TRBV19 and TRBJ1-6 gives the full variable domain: DGGITQSPKYLFRKEGQNVTLSCEQNLNHDAMYWYRQDPGQGLRLIYYSQIVNDFQKGDIAEGYSVSREKKESFPLTVTSAQKNPTAFYLCASSTPGRGLSPLHFGNGTRLTVT.

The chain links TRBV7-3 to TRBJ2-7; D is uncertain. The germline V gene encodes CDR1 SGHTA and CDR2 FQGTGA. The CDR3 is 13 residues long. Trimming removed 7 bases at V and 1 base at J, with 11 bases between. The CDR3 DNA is TGTGCCAGCATCCTAAATCGGTCCTACGAGCAGTACTTC. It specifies CASILNRSYEQYF. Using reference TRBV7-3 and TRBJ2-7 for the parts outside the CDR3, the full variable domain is GAGVSQTPSNKVTEKGKYVELRCDPISGHTALYWYRQSLGQGPEFLIYFQGTGAADDSGLPNDRFFAVRPEGSVSTLKIQRTERGDSAVYLCASILNRSYEQYFGPGTRLTVT.

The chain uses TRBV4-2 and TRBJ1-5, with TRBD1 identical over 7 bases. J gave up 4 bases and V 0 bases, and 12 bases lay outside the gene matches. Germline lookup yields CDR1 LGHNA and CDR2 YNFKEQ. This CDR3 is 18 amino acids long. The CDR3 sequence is CASSQDPGRTGKNQPQHF. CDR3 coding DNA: TGTGCCAGCAGCCAAGATCCTGGCCGGACAGGAAAAAATCAGCCCCAGCATTTT.

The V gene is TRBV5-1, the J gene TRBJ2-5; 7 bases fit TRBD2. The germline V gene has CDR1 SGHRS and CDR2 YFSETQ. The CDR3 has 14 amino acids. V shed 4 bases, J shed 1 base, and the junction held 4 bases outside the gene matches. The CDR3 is CASSGSGGQETQYF. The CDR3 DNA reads TGCGCCAGCAGCGGCTCGGGGGGCCAAGAGACCCAGTACTTC.

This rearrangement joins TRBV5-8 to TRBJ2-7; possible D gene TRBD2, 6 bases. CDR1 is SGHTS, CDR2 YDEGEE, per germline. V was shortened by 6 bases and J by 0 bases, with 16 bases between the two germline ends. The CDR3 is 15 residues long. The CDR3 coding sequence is TGTGCCAGCATCCTGGAGGGACGGAGCTCCTACGAGCAGTACTTC. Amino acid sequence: CASILEGRSSYEQYF.

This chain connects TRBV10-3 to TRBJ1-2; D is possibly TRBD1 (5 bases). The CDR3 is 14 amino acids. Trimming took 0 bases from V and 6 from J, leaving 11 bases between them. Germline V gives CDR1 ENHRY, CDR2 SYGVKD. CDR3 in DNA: TGTGCCATCAGTGAGTCGCTGACAGTCAATGGCTACACCTTC. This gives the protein CAISESLTVNGYTF.